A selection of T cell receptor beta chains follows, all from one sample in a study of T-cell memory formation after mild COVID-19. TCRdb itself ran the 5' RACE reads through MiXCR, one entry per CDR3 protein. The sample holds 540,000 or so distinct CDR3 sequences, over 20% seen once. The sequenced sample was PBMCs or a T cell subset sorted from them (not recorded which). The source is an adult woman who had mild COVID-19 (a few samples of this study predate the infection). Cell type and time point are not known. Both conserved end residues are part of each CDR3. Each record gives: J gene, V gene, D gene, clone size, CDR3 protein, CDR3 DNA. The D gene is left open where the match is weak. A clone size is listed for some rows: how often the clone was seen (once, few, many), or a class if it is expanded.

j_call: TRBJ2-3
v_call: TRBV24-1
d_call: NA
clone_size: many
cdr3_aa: CATSGGTGAVTDTQYF
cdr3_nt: TGTGCCACCAGTGGGGGGACCGGGGCGGTCACAGATACGCAGTATTTT

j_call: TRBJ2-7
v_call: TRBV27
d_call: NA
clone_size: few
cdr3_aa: CASSLTSLSGYEQYF
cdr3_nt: TGTGCCAGCAGTTTAACCAGCCTAAGTGGTTACGAGCAGTACTTC

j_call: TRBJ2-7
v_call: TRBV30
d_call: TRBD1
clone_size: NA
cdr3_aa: CAWEGDRGQEQYF
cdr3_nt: TGTGCCTGGGAAGGAGACAGGGGGCAAGAGCAGTACTTC

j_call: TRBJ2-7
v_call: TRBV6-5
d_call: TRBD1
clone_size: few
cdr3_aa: CASRSGGASYEQYF
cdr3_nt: TGTGCCAGCAGGTCAGGGGGCGCATCGTACGAGCAGTACTTC

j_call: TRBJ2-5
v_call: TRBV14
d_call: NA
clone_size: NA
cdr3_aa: CASSSWRGIQETQYF
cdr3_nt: TGTGCCAGCAGCTCTTGGAGGGGGATTCAAGAGACCCAGTACTTC

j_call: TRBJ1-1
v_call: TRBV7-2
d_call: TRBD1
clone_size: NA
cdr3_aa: CASSLERTGRSLNTEAFF
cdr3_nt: TGTGCCAGCAGCTTAGAACGGACAGGGAGAAGTTTGAACACTGAAGCTTTCTTT

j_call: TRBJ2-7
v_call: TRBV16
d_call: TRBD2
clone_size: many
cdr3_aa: CASSHGLAGGGFSYEQYF
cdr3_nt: TGTGCCAGCAGCCACGGACTAGCGGGAGGGGGGTTCTCCTACGAGCAGTACTTC

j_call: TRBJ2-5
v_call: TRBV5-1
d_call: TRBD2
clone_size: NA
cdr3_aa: CASSYGLGQETQYF
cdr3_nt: TGCGCCAGCAGCTATGGACTAGGCCAAGAGACCCAGTACTTC

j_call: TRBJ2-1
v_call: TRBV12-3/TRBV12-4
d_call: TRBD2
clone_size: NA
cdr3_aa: CASSSGTSRGFHEQFF
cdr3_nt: TGTGCCAGCAGTTCCGGGACTAGCCGGGGTTTTCATGAGCAGTTCTTC

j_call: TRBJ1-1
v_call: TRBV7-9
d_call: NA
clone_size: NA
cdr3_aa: CASSSERGFSTEAFF
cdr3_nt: TGTGCCAGCAGCTCTGAAAGGGGCTTTAGTACTGAAGCTTTCTTT

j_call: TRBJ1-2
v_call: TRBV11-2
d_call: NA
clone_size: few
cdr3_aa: CASSFADYGYTF
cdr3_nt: TGTGCCAGCAGCTTCGCAGACTATGGCTACACCTTC

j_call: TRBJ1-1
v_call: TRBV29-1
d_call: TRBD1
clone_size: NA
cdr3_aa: CSVEQGFGTEAFF
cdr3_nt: TGCAGCGTCGAACAGGGGTTTGGCACTGAAGCTTTCTTT

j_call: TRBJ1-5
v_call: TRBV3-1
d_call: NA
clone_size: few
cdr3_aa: CASSSGLPSNQPQHF
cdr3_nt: TGTGCCAGCAGCTCGGGCCTTCCTAGCAATCAGCCCCAGCATTTT

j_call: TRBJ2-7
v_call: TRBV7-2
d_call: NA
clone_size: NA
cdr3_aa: CASTQFGGTYEQYF
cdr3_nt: TGTGCCAGCACCCAGTTCGGGGGTACCTACGAGCAGTACTTC

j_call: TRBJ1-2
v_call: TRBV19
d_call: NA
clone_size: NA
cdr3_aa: CASSTTGQSYGYTF
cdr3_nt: TGTGCCAGTAGTACAACGGGGCAGAGCTATGGCTACACCTTC

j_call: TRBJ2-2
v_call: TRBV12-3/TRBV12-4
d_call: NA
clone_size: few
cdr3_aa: CASSPNPTGELFF
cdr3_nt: TGTGCCAGCAGCCCGAATCCGACCGGGGAGCTGTTTTTT

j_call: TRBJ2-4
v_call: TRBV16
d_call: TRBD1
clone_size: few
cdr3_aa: CASSHQRGQGQNIQYF
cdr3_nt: TGTGCCAGCAGCCACCAACGTGGACAGGGACAAAACATTCAGTACTTC

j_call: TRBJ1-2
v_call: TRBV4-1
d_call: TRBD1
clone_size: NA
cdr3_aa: CASRGPGQGDGYTF
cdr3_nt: TGCGCCAGCAGAGGACCGGGACAGGGGGATGGCTACACCTTC

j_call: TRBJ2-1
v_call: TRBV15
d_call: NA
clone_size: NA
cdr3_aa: CATSREGSSSYNEQFF
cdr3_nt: TGTGCCACCAGCAGAGAGGGCAGTTCCTCCTACAATGAGCAGTTCTTC

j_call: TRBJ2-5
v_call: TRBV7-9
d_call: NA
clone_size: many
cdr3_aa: CASSLVLRQETQYF
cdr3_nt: TGTGCCAGCAGCTTAGTTCTCCGCCAAGAGACCCAGTACTTC

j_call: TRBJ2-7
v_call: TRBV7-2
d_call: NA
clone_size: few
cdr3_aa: CASSFLTGSYEQYF
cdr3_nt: TGTGCCAGCAGCTTTCTCACAGGGTCGTACGAGCAGTACTTC

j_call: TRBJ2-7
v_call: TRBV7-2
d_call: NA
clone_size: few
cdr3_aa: CASSFTQLGYEQYF
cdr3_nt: TGTGCCAGCAGCTTTACCCAGTTGGGGTACGAGCAGTACTTC

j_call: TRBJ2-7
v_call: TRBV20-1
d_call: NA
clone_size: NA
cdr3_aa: CSAIDDRSSYEQYF
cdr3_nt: TGCAGTGCTATCGACGACCGTAGCTCCTACGAGCAGTACTTC

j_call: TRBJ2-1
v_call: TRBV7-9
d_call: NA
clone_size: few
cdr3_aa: CASSSRGGPPYNEQFF
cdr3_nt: TGTGCCAGCAGCTCCCGTGGCGGCCCCCCCTACAATGAGCAGTTCTTC

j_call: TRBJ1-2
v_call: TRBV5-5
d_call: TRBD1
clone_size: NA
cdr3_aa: CASSLATGTNGYTF
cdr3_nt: TGTGCCAGCAGCTTGGCGACAGGGACGAATGGCTACACCTTC

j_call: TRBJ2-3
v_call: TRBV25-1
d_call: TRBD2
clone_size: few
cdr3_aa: CASSGSGLAERTDTQYF
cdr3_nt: TGTGCCAGCAGTGGATCGGGACTAGCGGAGCGCACAGATACGCAGTATTTT

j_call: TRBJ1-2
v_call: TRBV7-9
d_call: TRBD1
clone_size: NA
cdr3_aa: CASSIQGVGYGYTF
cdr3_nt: TGTGCCAGCAGCATACAGGGGGTTGGCTATGGCTACACCTTC

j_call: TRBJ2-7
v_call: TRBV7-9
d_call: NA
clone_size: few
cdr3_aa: CASSLGTSEAYF
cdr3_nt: TGTGCCAGCAGCCTCGGGACCTCGGAAGCGTACTTC

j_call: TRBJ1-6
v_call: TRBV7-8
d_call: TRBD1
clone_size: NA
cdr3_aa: CASSLDRGSSPLHF
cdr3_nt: TGTGCCAGCAGCTTAGACAGGGGAAGTTCACCCCTCCACTTT

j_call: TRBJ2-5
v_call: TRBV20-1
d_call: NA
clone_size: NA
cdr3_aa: CSASAQGTQYF
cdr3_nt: TGCAGTGCTAGCGCTCAGGGGACCCAGTACTTC

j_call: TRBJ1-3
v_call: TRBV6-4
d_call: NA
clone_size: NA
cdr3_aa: CASSFEINGNTIYF
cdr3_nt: TGTGCCAGCAGTTTCGAGATAAATGGAAACACCATATATTTT

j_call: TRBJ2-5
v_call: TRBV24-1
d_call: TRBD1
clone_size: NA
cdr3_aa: CATSDWDREETQYF
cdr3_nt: TGTGCCACCAGTGACTGGGACAGGGAAGAGACCCAGTACTTC

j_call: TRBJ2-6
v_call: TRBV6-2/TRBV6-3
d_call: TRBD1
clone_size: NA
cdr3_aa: CASRDREESGANVLTF
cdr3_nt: TGTGCCAGTCGGGACAGGGAAGAATCTGGGGCCAACGTCCTGACTTTC

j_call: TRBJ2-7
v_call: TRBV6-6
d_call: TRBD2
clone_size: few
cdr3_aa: CASRYGTSGRAYEQYF
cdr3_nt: TGTGCCAGCAGGTACGGGACTAGCGGGAGGGCCTACGAGCAGTACTTC

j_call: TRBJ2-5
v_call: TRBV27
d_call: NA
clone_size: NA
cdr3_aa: CASSTRRTNQETQYF
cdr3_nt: TGTGCCAGCAGTACCCGACGGACGAACCAAGAGACCCAGTACTTC

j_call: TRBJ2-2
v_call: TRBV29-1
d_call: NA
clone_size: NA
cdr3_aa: CSVPPSGRRTGELFF
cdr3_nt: TGCAGCGTTCCCCCATCAGGGAGGAGGACCGGGGAGCTGTTTTTT

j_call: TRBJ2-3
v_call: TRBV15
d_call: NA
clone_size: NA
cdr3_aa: CATSRAGTDTQYF
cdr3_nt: TGTGCCACCAGCAGAGCGGGCACAGATACGCAGTATTTT

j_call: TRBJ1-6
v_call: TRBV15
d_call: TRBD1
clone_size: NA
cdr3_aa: CATSSHDRGSYNSPLHF
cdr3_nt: TGTGCCACCAGCTCCCATGACAGGGGAAGTTATAATTCACCCCTCCACTTT

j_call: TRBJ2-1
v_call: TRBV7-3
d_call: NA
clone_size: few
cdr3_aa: CASSYMNTNYNEQFF
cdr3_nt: TGTGCCAGCAGCTATATGAACACCAATTACAATGAGCAGTTCTTC

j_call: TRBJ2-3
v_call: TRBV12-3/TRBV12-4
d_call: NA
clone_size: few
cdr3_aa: CASSSSAGRTDTQYF
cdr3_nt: TGTGCCAGCAGTTCCTCCGCGGGCCGCACAGATACGCAGTATTTT

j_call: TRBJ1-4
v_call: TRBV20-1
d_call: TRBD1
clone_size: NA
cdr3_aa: CSAKTGGSEKLFF
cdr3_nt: TGCAGTGCTAAGACAGGGGGTAGTGAAAAACTGTTTTTT

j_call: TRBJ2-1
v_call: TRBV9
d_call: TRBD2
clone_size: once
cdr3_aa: CASSVDPGGPRVEQFF
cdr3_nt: TGTGCCAGCAGCGTAGACCCGGGAGGGCCGAGAGTAGAGCAGTTCTTC

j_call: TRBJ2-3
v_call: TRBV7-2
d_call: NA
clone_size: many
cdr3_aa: CASSLPTKSDTQYF
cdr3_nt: TGTGCCAGCAGCTTGCCGACGAAATCCGATACGCAGTATTTT

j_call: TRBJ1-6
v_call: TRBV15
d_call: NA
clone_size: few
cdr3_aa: CATSRGFEGNSPLHF
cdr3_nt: TGTGCCACCAGCAGGGGGTTCGAAGGAAATTCACCCCTCCACTTT

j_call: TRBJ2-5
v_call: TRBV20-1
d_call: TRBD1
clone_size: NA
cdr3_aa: CSAAWAPSGTGLGWETQYF
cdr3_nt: TGCAGTGCTGCCTGGGCCCCATCGGGGACAGGGTTAGGATGGGAGACCCAGTACTTC

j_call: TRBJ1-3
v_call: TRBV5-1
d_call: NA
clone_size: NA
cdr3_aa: CASSLGYSGSGNTIYF
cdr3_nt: TGCGCCAGCAGCTTGGGATACTCAGGGTCTGGAAACACCATATATTTT

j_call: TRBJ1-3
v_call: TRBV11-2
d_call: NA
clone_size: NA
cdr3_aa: CASSGRRGSGNTIYF
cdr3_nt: TGTGCCAGCAGCGGACGACGGGGCTCTGGAAACACCATATATTTT

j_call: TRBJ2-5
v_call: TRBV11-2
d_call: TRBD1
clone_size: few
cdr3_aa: CASRLGLGKQGASQETQYF
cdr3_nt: TGTGCCAGCAGACTGGGTTTGGGAAAACAGGGGGCCAGCCAAGAGACCCAGTACTTC

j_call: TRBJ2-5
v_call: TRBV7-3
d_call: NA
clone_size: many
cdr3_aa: CASSHSGGLQETQYF
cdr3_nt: TGTGCCAGCAGCCACAGTGGGGGGCTCCAAGAGACCCAGTACTTC

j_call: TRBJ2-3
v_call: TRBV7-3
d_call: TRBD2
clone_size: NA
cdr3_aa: CASSSVAGVMSDTQYF
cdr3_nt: TGTGCCAGCAGCTCAGTAGCGGGAGTTATGTCTGATACGCAGTATTTT

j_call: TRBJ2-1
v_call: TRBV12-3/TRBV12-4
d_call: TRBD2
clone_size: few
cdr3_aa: CASTWTSSYEQFF
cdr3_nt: TGTGCCAGCACATGGACTAGCAGCTATGAGCAGTTCTTC

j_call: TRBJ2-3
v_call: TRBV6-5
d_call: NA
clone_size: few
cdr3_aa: CASSSLQGSDTQYF
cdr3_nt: TGTGCCAGCAGTTCTCTCCAGGGGTCAGATACGCAGTATTTT

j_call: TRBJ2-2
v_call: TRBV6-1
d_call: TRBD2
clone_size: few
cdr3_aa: CASSVSGVNTGELFF
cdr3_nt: TGTGCCAGCAGTGTTAGCGGGGTGAACACCGGGGAGCTGTTTTTT

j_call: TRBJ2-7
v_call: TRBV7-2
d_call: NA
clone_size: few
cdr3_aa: CASSLGIGSGSYEQYF
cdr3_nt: TGTGCCAGCAGCTTAGGAATCGGTAGCGGCTCCTACGAGCAGTACTTC

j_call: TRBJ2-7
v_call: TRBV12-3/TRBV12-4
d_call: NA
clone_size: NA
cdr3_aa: CASSLGGGGPYEQYF
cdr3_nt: TGTGCCAGCAGCCTGGGGGGCGGGGGCCCCTACGAGCAGTACTTC